This T cell receptor beta chain was documented in a study of cytomegalovirus exposure and HLA in healthy donors. Study details: An analysis done earlier identified 100 million to 140 million unique TCR beta sequences from 200 million or so T cells. The early release's HLA-typed donors yielded some 85 million unique TCRs.

This CDR3 is built from 17 residues. CDR1 is SEHNR and CDR2 is FQNEAQ in the germline V gene (reference sequence). Regarding the study as a whole: TCR beta sequences reportedly predicted most subjects' HLA-A and HLA-B alleles accurately. Clonal expansion, a later analysis showed, was greater in HLA-associated TCR beta chains than in equally common others.

Researchers ran the PCR with 60 Vbeta and 13 Jbeta primers. Measured with immunoSEQ multiplex PCR; TCRdb has only the in-frame clones, and not every one. The sample shows about 140,000 clones, 65% to 80% of them seen only once. Remarks on this clone: Its cognate antigen is unknown. The junction differs from germline at one of its ends, possibly a read error.

V and J are TRBV7-9 and TRBJ2-3, with 9 bases aligning to TRBD2. The source is a male donor in good health and CMV-seronegative. Material: PBMCs. CDR3 in amino acids: CSSSLKWSSGMIDTQYF. CDR3 in DNA: TGTTCCAGCAGCTTAAAGTGGTCTAGCGGGATGATAGATACGCAGTATTTT.